The sequence of this T cell receptor beta chain was determined in a study of shared clonotypes between healthy human individuals. The germline V gene has CDR1 SGHTA and CDR2 FQGNSA. V gave up 4 bases and J gave up 3 bases; unmatched junction bases: 8. The CDR3 consists of 17 residues. The assay was immunoSEQ multiplex PCR, and TCRdb's table has in-frame clones only and misses some. The sample lists about half a million clones, about 85% occurring once. The rearrangement joins TRBV7-2 to TRBJ2-6; 8 nucleotides match TRBD1. The source material was PBMCs. This clonotype originated in a woman between 40 and 55 years old in good health. Some clones in this sample may be carry-over from other donors' samples. CDR3 region: CASSSRTGTRGANVLTF. The CDR3, as DNA: TGTGCCAGCAGCTCCAGGACAGGGACACGTGGGGCCAACGTCCTGACTTTC.